This T cell receptor (beta chain) was sequenced during a study of T cell clonotyping in hematopoietic cell transplantation. Notes on the study in general: CD4 and CD8 repertoire contributions could not be separated without sorting.

A remark on this clone: As yet, its antigen is unknown.

Clones were read by immunoSEQ multiplex PCR, and TCRdb kept only the in-frame ones, dropping some. Seen here are roughly 16,000 clones, about nine tenths observed once, and the top ten hold over 4.5%. Germline V lookup: CDR1 SGHNT, CDR2 YYREEE (reference sequence). V was trimmed by 4 bases and J by 8 bases, leaving 19 bases between them. This CDR3 is built from 15 residues. Source material: peripheral blood mononuclear cells. The rearrangement links TRBV5-4 to TRBJ2-1; maybe TRBD1 (6 bases). The TCR was taken from a man aged 35 to 55 in good health. Some clones in this sample may be carry-over from other donors' samples. The CDR3 DNA sequence: TGTGCCAGCAGCCTCCCGGCCGGGACAAGAGATGAGCAGTTCTTC. Protein product: CASSLPAGTRDEQFF. Supplemented by reference TRBV5-4 and TRBJ2-1, the full variable domain reads ETGVTQSPTHLIKTRGQQVTLRCSSQSGHNTVSWYQQALGQGPQFIFQYYREEENGRGNFPPRFSGLQFPNYSSELNVNALELDDSALYLCASSLPAGTRDEQFFGPGTRLTVL.